This TCR beta chain emerged from a study of immune evolution from preneoplasia to lung adenocarcinoma. Study findings and constraints: Later-stage lesions seemingly showed higher T cell density and diversity than normal lung. Top clone frequencies peaked in normal lung, apparently declining through invasive adenocarcinoma. KRAS-mutant nodules had the highest T cell clonality.

Libraries were prepared by immunoSEQ multiplex PCR; TCRdb keeps only in-frame clonotypes and omits some of them. This sample has several thousand clones, with approximately 83% found just once. The CDR3 runs to 14 residues. Germline loops: CDR1 SGHKS, CDR2 YYEKEE (reference sequence). The J segment lost 3 bases and the V segment lost 2 bases, leaving 4 bases of the junction unmatched. As concerns this clone: The antigen is not known.

Material: FFPE atypical adenomatous hyperplasia tissue from the lung. Regarding subset: atypical adenomatous hyperplasia (AAH), lung preneoplasia. This TCR was sampled from a person aged 65 to 79 with lung adenocarcinoma. The J gene is TRBJ2-7, the V gene TRBV5-5; the match to TRBD1 covers 8 bases. The CDR3 DNA is TGTGCCAGCAGCTTAAGTGGACAGGGCTACGAGCAGTACTTC. The encoded protein is CASSLSGQGYEQYF.